This section outlines one T cell receptor (beta chain) sequence together with its context. Other DNA variants within this sample encode the same CDR3. This record belongs to a study of blood T cell repertoires in COVID-19. The CDR3 totals 15 residues. V trimming: 4 bases; J trimming: 4 bases; junction bases outside the gene matches: 1. CDR1 is LGHDT, CDR2 YNNKEL, per germline (reference sequence). Original processing notes: The authors estimated nucleated cell counts from reference gene primer amplification. This table comes from immunoSEQ multiplex PCR, and its TCRdb copy is limited to in-frame clones, with some not included. For V, J and clone size, that table is used; D and trimming come from the DNA. The table lists around 160,000 clones, 84% of them singletons.

The rearrangement uses TRBV3-1 (or the pseudogene TRBV3-2) and TRBJ2-1, with TRBD2 matching over 13 bases. This sequence originates from a woman between 50 and 59 years old who had been exposed to COVID-19. The source material was PBMCs or T cells enriched from blood (not recorded which). CDR3 nucleotide sequence: TGTGCCAGCAGCCCGGGACTAGCGGGGTACAATGAGCAGTTCTTC. Encoded protein: CASSPGLAGYNEQFF.